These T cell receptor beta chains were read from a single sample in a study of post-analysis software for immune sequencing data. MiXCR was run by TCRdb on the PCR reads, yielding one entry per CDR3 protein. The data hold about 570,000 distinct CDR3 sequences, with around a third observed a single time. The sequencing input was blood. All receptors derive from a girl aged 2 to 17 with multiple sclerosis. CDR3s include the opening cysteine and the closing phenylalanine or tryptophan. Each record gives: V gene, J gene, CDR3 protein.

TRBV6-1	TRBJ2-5	CASSVAKGETQYF
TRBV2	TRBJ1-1	CASSPDTFTEAFF
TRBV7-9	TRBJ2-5	CASFKGGMDEQYF
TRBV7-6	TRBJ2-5	CASSFTSGGARGGYQETQYF
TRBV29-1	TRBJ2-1	CSAGASSGGIEQFF
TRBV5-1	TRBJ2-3	CASNHGGGLAADTQYF
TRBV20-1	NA	CSARARGRDKETQYF
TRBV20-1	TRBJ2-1	CSARPRRTALYNEQFF
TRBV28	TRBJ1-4	CASSLIQGITNEKLFF
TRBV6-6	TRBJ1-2	CASSYSPAYYGYTF
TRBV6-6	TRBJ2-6	CASSPLAGGTGANVLTF
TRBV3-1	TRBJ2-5	CASSQGLQETQYF
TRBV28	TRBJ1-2	CASSPPDRGLGYGYTF
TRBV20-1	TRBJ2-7	CSADPGLAGFYEQYF
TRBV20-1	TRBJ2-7	CSARESVTSYNEQYF
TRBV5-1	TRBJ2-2	CASQHLSASGGTTGELFF
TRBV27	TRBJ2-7	CASGGRGSLTIEQYF
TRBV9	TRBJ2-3	CASNRDPTDTQYF
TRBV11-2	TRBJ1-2	CASSFSRDTYGYTF
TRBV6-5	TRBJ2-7	CASSRRLAGPYEQYF
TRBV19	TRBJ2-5	CASKMRSSRVGQETQYF
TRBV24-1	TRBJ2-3	CATSEGQGARLRDTQYF
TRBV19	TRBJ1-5	CASSIGRAGNQPQHF
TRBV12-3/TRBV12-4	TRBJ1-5	CATGQGAGQPQHF
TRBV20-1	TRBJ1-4	CSANRDREELFF
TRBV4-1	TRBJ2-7	CASSQDGTSGPGEQYF
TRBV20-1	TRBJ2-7	CSARARGHEQYF
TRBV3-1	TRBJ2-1	CASSQVGGAGEQFF
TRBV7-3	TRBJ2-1	CASSQSYPPGPSYNEQFF
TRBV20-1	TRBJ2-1	CSAQLGSSIYNEQFF
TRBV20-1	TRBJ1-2	CSATFPGGGLEGYTF
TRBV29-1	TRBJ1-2	CSVDEGPQGYGYTF
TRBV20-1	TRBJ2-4	CSARPSGGGTKTFRYF
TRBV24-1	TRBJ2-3	CATSEAETDTQYF
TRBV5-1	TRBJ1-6	CASSLGRLDNSPLHF
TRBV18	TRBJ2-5	CASSPGGHTSSEQYF
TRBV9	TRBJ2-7	CASSRGGGSSYEQYF
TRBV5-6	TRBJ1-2	CASSSGQIYYGYTF
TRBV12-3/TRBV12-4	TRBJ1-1	CASTGALNTEAFF
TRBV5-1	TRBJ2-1	CASSLVAGSFYNEQFF
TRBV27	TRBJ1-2	CASSAGVDGYTF
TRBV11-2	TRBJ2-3	CASSGRDRGWGTDTQYF
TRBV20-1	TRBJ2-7	CSARAPDPEQYF
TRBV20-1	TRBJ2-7	CSAREQGSSYEQYF
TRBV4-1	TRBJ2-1	CASSQDRPGYNEQFF
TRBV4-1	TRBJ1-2	CASSQDGLPNYGYTF
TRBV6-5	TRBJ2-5	CASSYMTSGGEETQYF
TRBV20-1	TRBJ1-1	CSARSVVRGNTEAFF
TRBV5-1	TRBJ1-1	CASSTGEGQNTEAFF
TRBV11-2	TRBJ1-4	CASSRDRGPNEKLFF
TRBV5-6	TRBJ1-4	CASSGGPDEKLFF